This is a list of T cell receptor beta chains from one sample in a study of blood T cell repertoires in COVID-19. Method: immunoSEQ multiplex PCR; TCRdb's copy keeps in-frame clones and lacks some. The sample lists roughly 160,000 clones; more than 75% were seen once. Sequenced sample: peripheral blood. Source of these receptors: a man aged 50-60 years who had recovered from COVID-19. Both conserved end residues are part of each CDR3. Each record gives: CDR3 DNA, CDR3 protein, clone size, V gene, D gene, J gene. A D gene is named only where the DNA matches it firmly. Size is stated for part of the rows, as once, few or many counts, or as a class when the clone is expanded.

TGTGCCAGTAGTTTGAGGAGCAATCAGCCCCAGCATTTT | CASSLRSNQPQHF | NA | TRBV19 | NA | TRBJ1-5
TGTGCCCCCCTGTGCAGGGGCAATGAGCAGTTCTTC | CAPLCRGNEQFF | NA | TRBV6-4 | NA | TRBJ2-1
TGTGCCAGCAGTTACATGGGCAGGTCTAATGAAAAACTGTTTTTT | CASSYMGRSNEKLFF | NA | TRBV6-5 | NA | TRBJ1-4
TGTGCCAGCAGTTACTCGATGCAGGGAAATCAGCCCCAGCATTTT | CASSYSMQGNQPQHF | once | TRBV6-2/TRBV6-3 | NA | TRBJ1-5
TGTGCCAGCAGTGAAGCCAGGGGGCGCGGCTACACCTTC | CASSEARGRGYTF | NA | TRBV6-1 | TRBD1 | TRBJ1-2
TGTGCCAGCAGTTACCGACAGGCAACTAATGAAAAACTGTTTTTT | CASSYRQATNEKLFF | NA | TRBV6-5 | NA | TRBJ1-4
TGTGCCAGCAGTCCATTCCCCGGGGAGCTGTTTTTT | CASSPFPGELFF | NA | TRBV27 | NA | TRBJ2-2
TGTGCCACCCGGGGACAGGGGGCGACCGGGGAGCTGTTTTTT | CATRGQGATGELFF | NA | TRBV24-1 | TRBD1 | TRBJ2-2
TGTGCCAGCAGTTGGACTAGCGGGGGTAATAATGAGCAGTTCTTC | CASSWTSGGNNEQFF | NA | TRBV6-5 | TRBD2 | TRBJ2-1
TGTGCCAGCAGCTTAGAACTAGCGGGAGTCGTTGAGCAGTTCTTC | CASSLELAGVVEQFF | NA | TRBV7-2 | TRBD2 | TRBJ2-1
TGCGCCAGCAGCTTGGGAGGGAACCCCTTGGAAAAACTGTTTTTT | CASSLGGNPLEKLFF | NA | TRBV5-1 | NA | TRBJ1-4
TGTGCCAGCAGTGATCCCGACAGGGTTAGCACAGATACGCAGTATTTT | CASSDPDRVSTDTQYF | NA | TRBV6-1 | TRBD1 | TRBJ2-3
TGTGCCACCAGCAGAGATTTTGGGGGACAGGGGTACAACAATGAGCAGTTCTTC | CATSRDFGGQGYNNEQFF | NA | TRBV15 | TRBD1 | TRBJ2-1
TGTGCCAGCAGTTACGTACAGGCCAGCGCTGAAGCTTTCTTT | CASSYVQASAEAFF | NA | TRBV6-2/TRBV6-3 | NA | TRBJ1-1
TGTGCCAGCAGCTTCCGCCCGGGGAGGAACACTGAAGCTTTCTTT | CASSFRPGRNTEAFF | NA | TRBV5-5 | NA | TRBJ1-1
TGTGCCAGCAGCTTACAGACAGGGGGCCTCGGGGAGCTGTTTTTT | CASSLQTGGLGELFF | once | TRBV11-2 | TRBD1 | TRBJ2-2
TGTGCCAGCAGCGCCAGAGGGGGACAGAGCTCCTACAATGAGCAGTTCTTC | CASSARGGQSSYNEQFF | NA | TRBV7-9 | TRBD1 | TRBJ2-1
TGTTGGAGGGGCAATCAGCCCCAGCATTTT | CWRGNQPQHF | NA | TRBV10-3 | NA | TRBJ1-5
TGTGCCAGCAGAAAGGACAGGGGGACTGAAGCTTTCTTT | CASRKDRGTEAFF | NA | TRBV6-4 | TRBD1 | TRBJ1-1
TGTGCCAGCAGCCAAGATCTCGATCTAGCGGGGTCCTCCTACAATGAGCAGTTCTTC | CASSQDLDLAGSSYNEQFF | NA | TRBV3-1/TRBV3-2 | TRBD2 | TRBJ2-1
TGCGCCAGCAGCCAAGAGGAGACCCCACGCTCTGGAAACACCATATATTTT | CASSQEETPRSGNTIYF | NA | TRBV4-1 | NA | TRBJ1-3
TGTGCCAGCAGCCCAGCGGGAAGAGTGAATGAGCAGTTCTTC | CASSPAGRVNEQFF | NA | TRBV5-4 | TRBD2 | TRBJ2-1
TGCAGTGCTATCATGAACACTGAAGCTTTCTTT | CSAIMNTEAFF | NA | TRBV20-1 | NA | TRBJ1-1
TGTGCCAGTATAGCGGCAGGAGGCCGACCCAAGTACAATGAGCAGTTCTTC | CASIAAGGRPKYNEQFF | NA | TRBV19 | NA | TRBJ2-1
TGTGCCAGCAGCTCCCGGGGGGGAGTCAGCTCCTACAATGAGCAGTTCTTC | CASSSRGGVSSYNEQFF | NA | TRBV7-2 | TRBD2 | TRBJ2-1
TGTGCCAGGGTACCGGGACAGGGGGCATGGCAGCCCCAGCATTTT | CARVPGQGAWQPQHF | NA | TRBV19 | TRBD1 | TRBJ1-5
TGTGCCAGCAGTGTAGCGGGAGGGGCGAACACCGGGGAGCTGTTTTTT | CASSVAGGANTGELFF | NA | TRBV6-4 | TRBD2 | TRBJ2-2
TGTGCCAGCAGCCGCCGGGCAGGGGATACAGATACGCAGTATTTT | CASSRRAGDTDTQYF | NA | TRBV7-2 | NA | TRBJ2-3
TGTGCCAGCAGTCACAGGGCCGGCTACACCTTC | CASSHRAGYTF | NA | TRBV12-3/TRBV12-4 | NA | TRBJ1-2
TGTGCCAGCAGATCATCCCAGGGTTGGCAGCCCCAGCATTTT | CASRSSQGWQPQHF | once | TRBV28 | NA | TRBJ1-5
TGTGCCAGCAGCTTGGCCGGGACAGGGGGAGAAAAACTGTTTTTT | CASSLAGTGGEKLFF | NA | TRBV7-8 | TRBD1 | TRBJ1-4
TGTGCCAGCAGTTGGGCCCAGGGTGAAGCTTTCTTT | CASSWAQGEAFF | once | TRBV28 | NA | TRBJ1-1
TGCGCCAGCAGCCAAGCAAACAGTGAGCAGTTCTTC | CASSQANSEQFF | NA | TRBV4-3 | NA | TRBJ2-1
TGTGCCAGCAGTCCCTACCCCGGAGATACGCAGTATTTT | CASSPYPGDTQYF | few | TRBV28 | NA | TRBJ2-3
TGTGCCAGCAGTGAAATGGGGCAGATCCAAGAGACCCAGTACTTC | CASSEMGQIQETQYF | NA | TRBV2 | NA | TRBJ2-5
TGCGCCAGCAGCCTCCAAAGACTAGCTCACAGCAATGAGCAGTTCTTC | CASSLQRLAHSNEQFF | few | TRBV5-1 | TRBD2 | TRBJ2-1
TGTGCCAGCTCACGATTTCAGGGGAGCACTGAAGCTTTCTTT | CASSRFQGSTEAFF | NA | TRBV18 | NA | TRBJ1-1
TGTGCCAGCAGCTTAGCGGCGGGGCCCACTGAAGCTTTCTTT | CASSLAAGPTEAFF | NA | TRBV7-8 | NA | TRBJ1-1
TGTGCCAGCTCACCCGAACAGAGAAACACTGAAGCTTTCTTT | CASSPEQRNTEAFF | NA | TRBV18 | NA | TRBJ1-1
TGTGCCAGCTCACAGGGACTTCTTAACACCGGGGAGCTGTTTTTT | CASSQGLLNTGELFF | NA | TRBV18 | NA | TRBJ2-2
TGTGCCAGCAGCTTGGGCAGATATGGCTACACCTTC | CASSLGRYGYTF | NA | TRBV7-2 | NA | TRBJ1-2
TGTGCCAGCAGTTACTCGAGACAGGGTGGCACTGAAGCTTTCTTT | CASSYSRQGGTEAFF | NA | TRBV6-6 | TRBD1 | TRBJ1-1